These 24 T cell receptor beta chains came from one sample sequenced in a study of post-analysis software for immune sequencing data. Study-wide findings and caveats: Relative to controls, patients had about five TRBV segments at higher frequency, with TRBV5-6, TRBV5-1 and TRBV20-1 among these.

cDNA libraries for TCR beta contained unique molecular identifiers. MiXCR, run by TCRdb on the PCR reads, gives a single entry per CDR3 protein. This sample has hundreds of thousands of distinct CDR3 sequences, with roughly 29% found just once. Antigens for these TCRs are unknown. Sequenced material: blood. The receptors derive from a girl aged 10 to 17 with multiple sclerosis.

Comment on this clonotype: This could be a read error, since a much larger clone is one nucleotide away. The CDR3, as DNA: TGTGCCAGCAGCTCCCCGGGACTAGCTTTAATAGCCAAAAGCATTCAGTACTTC. Protein product: CASSSPGLALIAKSIQYF. The chain uses TRBV7-2 and TRBJ2-4; 9 bases map to TRBD2. Looked up from germline, CDR1 is SGHTA and CDR2 is FQGNSA. The CDR3 length is 18 residues.

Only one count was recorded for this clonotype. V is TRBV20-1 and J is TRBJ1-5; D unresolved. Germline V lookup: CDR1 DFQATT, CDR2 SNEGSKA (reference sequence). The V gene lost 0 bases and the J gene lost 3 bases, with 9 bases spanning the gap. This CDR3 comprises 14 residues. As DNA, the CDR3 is TGCAGTGCTAGAGACAGGACGGCCAATCAGCCCCAGCATTTT. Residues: CSARDRTANQPQHF.

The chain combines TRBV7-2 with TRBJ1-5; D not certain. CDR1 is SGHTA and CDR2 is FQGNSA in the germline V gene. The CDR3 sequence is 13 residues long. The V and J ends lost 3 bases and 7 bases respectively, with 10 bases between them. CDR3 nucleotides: TGTGCCAGCAGCTTCGGTAGGGAGCAGCCCCAGCATTTT. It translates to CASSFGREQPQHF.

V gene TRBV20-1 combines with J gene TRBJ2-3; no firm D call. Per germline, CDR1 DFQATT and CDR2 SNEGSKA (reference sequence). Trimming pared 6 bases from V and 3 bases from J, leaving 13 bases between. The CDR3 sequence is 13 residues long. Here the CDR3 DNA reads TGCAGTGCCGCATCCGGATTTACAGATACGCAGTATTTT. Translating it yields CSAASGFTDTQYF.

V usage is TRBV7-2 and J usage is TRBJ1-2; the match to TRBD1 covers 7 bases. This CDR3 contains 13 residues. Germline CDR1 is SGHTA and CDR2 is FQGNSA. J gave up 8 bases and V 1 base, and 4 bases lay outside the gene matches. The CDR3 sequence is CASSLERGRGYTF. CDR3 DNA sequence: TGTGCCAGCAGCTTAGAGAGGGGGCGCGGCTACACCTTC.

Written as DNA, the CDR3 is TGCAGCGTTGTAAGCAACTACAATGAGCAGTTCTTC. This sequence encodes CSVVSNYNEQFF. The V call is TRBV29-1, the J call TRBJ2-1; D remains ambiguous. Per germline, CDR1 SQVTM and CDR2 ANQGSEA. CDR3 length: 12 residues. The V and J ends lost 4 bases and 3 bases respectively, with 7 bases between them.

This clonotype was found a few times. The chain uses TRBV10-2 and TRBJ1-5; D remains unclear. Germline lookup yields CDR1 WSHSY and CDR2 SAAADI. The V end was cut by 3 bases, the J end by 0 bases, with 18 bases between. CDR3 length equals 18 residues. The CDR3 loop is CASSERYNIQNSNQPQHF. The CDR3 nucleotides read TGCGCCAGCAGTGAAAGGTATAACATACAAAATAGCAATCAGCCCCAGCATTTT.

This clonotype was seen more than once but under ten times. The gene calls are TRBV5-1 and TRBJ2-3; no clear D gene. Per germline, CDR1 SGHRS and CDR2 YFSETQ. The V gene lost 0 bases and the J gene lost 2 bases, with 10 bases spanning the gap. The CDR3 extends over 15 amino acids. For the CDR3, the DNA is TGCGCCAGCAGCTTGGCCCCCGCTGCCACAGATACGCAGTATTTT. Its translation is CASSLAPAATDTQYF.

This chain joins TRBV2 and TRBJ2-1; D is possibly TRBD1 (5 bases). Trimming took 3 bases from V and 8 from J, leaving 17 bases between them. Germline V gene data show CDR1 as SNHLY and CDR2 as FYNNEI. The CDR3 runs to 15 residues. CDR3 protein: CASSEVTDLLDEQFF. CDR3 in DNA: TGTGCCAGCAGTGAGGTGACAGACCTACTCGATGAGCAGTTCTTC.

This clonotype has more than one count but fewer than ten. CDR3 nucleotide sequence: TGTGCCAGCAGCTTAGAACGACATAAAGAACTCTCTGGGGCCAACGTCCTGACTTTC. This encodes CASSLERHKELSGANVLTF. The J gene is TRBJ2-6, the V gene TRBV7-9, with D unresolved. The CDR3 consists of 19 residues. The germline V and J ends were trimmed by 1 base and 0 bases, with 16 bases remaining between them. Germline V lookup: CDR1 SEHNR, CDR2 FQNEAQ (reference sequence).

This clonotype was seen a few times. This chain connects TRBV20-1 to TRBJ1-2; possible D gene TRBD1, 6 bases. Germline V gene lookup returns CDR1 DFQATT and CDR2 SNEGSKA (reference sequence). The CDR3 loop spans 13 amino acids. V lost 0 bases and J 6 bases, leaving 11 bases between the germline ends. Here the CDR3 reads CSARDPGANGYTF. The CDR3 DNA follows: TGCAGTGCTAGAGATCCGGGGGCGAATGGCTACACCTTC.

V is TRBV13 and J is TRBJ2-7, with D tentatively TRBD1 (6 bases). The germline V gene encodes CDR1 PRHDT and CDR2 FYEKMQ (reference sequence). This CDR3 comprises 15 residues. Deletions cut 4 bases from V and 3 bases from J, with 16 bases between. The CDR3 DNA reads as TGTGCCAGCAGCTCATACAGGGCCCCAAACTACGAGCAGTACTTC. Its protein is CASSSYRAPNYEQYF.

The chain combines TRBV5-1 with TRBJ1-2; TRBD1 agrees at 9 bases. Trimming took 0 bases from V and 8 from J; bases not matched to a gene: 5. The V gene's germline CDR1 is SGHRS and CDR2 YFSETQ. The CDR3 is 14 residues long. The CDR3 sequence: CASSLGGQGRGYTF. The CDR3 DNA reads TGCGCCAGCAGCTTGGGTGGACAGGGGCGAGGCTACACCTTC.

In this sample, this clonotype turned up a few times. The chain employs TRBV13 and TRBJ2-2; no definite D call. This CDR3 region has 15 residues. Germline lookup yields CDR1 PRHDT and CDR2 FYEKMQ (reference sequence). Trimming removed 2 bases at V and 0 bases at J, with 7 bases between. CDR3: CASSLRPANTGELFF. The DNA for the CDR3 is TGTGCCAGCAGCTTAAGGCCAGCGAACACCGGGGAGCTGTTTTTT.

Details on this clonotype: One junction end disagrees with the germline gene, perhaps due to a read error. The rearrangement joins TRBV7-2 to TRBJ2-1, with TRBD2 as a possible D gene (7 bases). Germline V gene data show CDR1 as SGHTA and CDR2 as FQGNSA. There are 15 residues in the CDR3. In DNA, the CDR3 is TGTGCCGGCAGCGCTTGGGGGGGCCTGGGCATTGAGCAGTTCTTC. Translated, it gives CAGSAWGGLGIEQFF.

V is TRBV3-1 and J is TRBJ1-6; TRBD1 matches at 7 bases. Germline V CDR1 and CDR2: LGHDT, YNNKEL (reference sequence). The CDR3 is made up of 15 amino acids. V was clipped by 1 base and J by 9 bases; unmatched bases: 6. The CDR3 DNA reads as TGTGCCAGCAGCCAAGGGGAGGGGGCGGGTTCACCCCTCCACTTT. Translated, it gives CASSQGEGAGSPLHF.

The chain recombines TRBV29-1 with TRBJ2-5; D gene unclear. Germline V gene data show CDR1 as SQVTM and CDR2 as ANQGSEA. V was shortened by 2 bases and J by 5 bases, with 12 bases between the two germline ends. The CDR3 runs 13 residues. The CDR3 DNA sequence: TGCAGCGTTGAATTGGGCTCGACGGAGACCCAGTACTTC. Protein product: CSVELGSTETQYF.

CDR3 nucleotide sequence: TGTGCCAGCAGCTCGACCATCACCGGGGACACTGAAGCTTTCTTT. This encodes CASSSTITGDTEAFF. The rearrangement joins TRBV7-2 to TRBJ1-1; unclear D gene. V gave up 4 bases and J gave up 3 bases, with 15 bases separating them. The CDR3 is 15 amino acids. Per germline, CDR1 SGHTA and CDR2 FQGNSA.

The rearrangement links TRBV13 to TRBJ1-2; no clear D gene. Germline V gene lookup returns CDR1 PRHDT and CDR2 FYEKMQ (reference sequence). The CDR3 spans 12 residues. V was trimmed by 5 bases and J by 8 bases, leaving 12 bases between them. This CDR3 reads CASSESTGGYTF. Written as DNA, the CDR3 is TGTGCCAGCAGCGAATCGACGGGAGGCTACACCTTC.

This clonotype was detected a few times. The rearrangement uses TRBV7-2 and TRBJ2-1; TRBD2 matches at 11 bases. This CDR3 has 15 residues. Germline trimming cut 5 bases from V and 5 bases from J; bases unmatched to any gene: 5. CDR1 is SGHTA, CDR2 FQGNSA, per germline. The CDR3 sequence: CASSLRLAGNNEQFF. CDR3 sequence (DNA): TGTGCCAGCAGCCTGAGACTAGCGGGAAACAATGAGCAGTTCTTC.

The DNA of the CDR3 is TGCAGCGTTGAGTCTCAGGGGATGGTGAATACGCAGTATTTT. Protein product: CSVESQGMVNTQYF. The chain couples TRBV29-1 to TRBJ2-3; a possible D gene is TRBD1 (6 bases). Per germline, CDR1 SQVTM and CDR2 ANQGSEA. The CDR3 is 14 residues long. V gave up 3 bases and J gave up 7 bases, with 17 bases separating them.

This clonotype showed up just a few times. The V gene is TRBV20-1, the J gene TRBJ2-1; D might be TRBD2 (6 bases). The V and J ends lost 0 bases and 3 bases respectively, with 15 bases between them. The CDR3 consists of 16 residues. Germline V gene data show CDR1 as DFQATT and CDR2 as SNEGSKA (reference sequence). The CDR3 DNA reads TGCAGTGCTAGAGAAAGAGGGACTCCAGGCTACAATGAGCAGTTCTTC. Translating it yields CSARERGTPGYNEQFF.

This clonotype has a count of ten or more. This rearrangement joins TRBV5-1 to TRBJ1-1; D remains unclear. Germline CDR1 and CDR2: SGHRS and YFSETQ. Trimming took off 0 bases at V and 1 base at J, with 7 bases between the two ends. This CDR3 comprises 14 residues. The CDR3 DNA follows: TGCGCCAGCAGCTTGGCCCTGGGGAACACTGAAGCTTTCTTT. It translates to CASSLALGNTEAFF.

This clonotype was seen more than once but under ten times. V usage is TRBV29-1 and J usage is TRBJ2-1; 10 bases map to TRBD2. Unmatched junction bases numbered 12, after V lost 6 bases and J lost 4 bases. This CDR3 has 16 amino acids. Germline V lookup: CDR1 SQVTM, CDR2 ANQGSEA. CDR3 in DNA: TGCAGCGTCGATCCTCCCGGGACTAGCGAGTACAATGAGCAGTTCTTC. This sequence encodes CSVDPPGTSEYNEQFF.